Below, 30 T cell receptor beta chains from the same sample are listed, as sequenced in a study of blood T cell repertoires in COVID-19. Assay used: immunoSEQ multiplex PCR; TCRdb lists only in-frame clones, some missing. Among about 59,000 clones listed, roughly four fifths were seen once. The sample was peripheral blood. The receptors were sampled from a human donor in a cohort sampled during active COVID-19.

The rearrangement uses TRBV7-2 and TRBJ1-2; TRBD1 agrees at 7 bases. V lost 5 bases to trimming and J lost 1 base; unmatched junction nucleotides: 7. This CDR3 contains 15 residues. The germline CDR1 and CDR2 sequences are SGHTA and FQGNSA. The CDR3 protein is CASSIPGQFNYGYTF. CDR3 coding DNA: TGTGCCAGCAGCATTCCGGGACAGTTTAACTATGGCTACACCTTC.

This chain uses TRBV6-5 with TRBJ1-2; TRBD1 agrees at 8 bases. Per the germline V gene, CDR1 is MNHEY and CDR2 is SVGAGI. Unmatched junction bases numbered 11, after V lost 7 bases and J lost 4 bases. This CDR3 region has 15 residues. CDR3 coding DNA: TGTGCCAGCATCCTAGGACAGGGACCATCCTATGGCTACACCTTC. Protein sequence: CASILGQGPSYGYTF.

The chain couples TRBV7-2 to TRBJ2-1; 12 positions match TRBD2. V lost 1 base and J lost 0; bases outside the gene matches: 7. There are 19 residues in the CDR3. CDR1 SGHTA and CDR2 FQGNSA come from the germline V gene. The CDR3 sequence is CASSLDASGRASSYNEQFF. The CDR3 DNA is TGTGCCAGCAGCTTAGACGCTAGCGGGAGGGCCTCCTCCTACAATGAGCAGTTCTTC.

V is TRBV2 and J is TRBJ1-2; TRBD1 matches 9 bases. Germline trimming cut 6 bases from V and 7 bases from J; bases unmatched to any gene: 12. This CDR3 region has 15 residues. CDR1 SNHLY and CDR2 FYNNEI come from the germline V gene. Here the CDR3 reads CASSPGGGQGLGYTF. The CDR3 nucleotides read TGTGCCAGCAGCCCGGGTGGGGGACAGGGTCTTGGCTACACCTTC.

V gene TRBV11-2 combines with J gene TRBJ2-4; TRBD1 is a possible D gene (6 bases). Germline V gene data show CDR1 as SGHAT and CDR2 as FQNNGV. Trimming removed 1 base at V and 0 bases at J, with 19 bases between. CDR3 size: 19 residues. CDR3 region: CASSLGAGTLALAKNIQYF. CDR3 bases: TGTGCCAGCAGCTTAGGAGCCGGGACACTCGCACTAGCCAAAAACATTCAGTACTTC.

This clone was observed once. The V gene is TRBV6-5, the J gene TRBJ2-1, with D tentatively TRBD2 (6 bases). Trimming took off 4 bases at V and 4 bases at J, with 11 bases between the two ends. The CDR3 runs 14 residues. The germline V gene has CDR1 MNHEY and CDR2 SVGAGI. CDR3: CASSSGVGYNEQFF. The CDR3 nucleotides read TGTGCCAGCAGTTCGGGAGTGGGGTACAATGAGCAGTTCTTC.

The chain uses TRBV6-2 or TRBV6-3 and TRBJ2-7, with a tentative D call TRBD1 (5 bases). The V and J ends lost 2 bases and 1 base respectively, with 6 bases between them. The CDR3 is 13 residues long. Germline CDR1 reads MNHEY; CDR2 reads SVGEGT. CDR3 sequence: CASSYDRSYEQYF. In nucleotides, the CDR3 is TGTGCCAGCAGTTACGACAGATCCTACGAGCAGTACTTC.

This chain uses TRBV18 with TRBJ1-5; D is perhaps TRBD1 (6 bases). Germline V gene lookup returns CDR1 KGHSH and CDR2 LQKENI. The CDR3 loop spans 15 amino acids. V was shortened by 2 bases and J by 8 bases, with 16 bases between the two germline ends. CDR3 in DNA: TGTGCCAGCTCACCAGAGATAAGCAGGGGAAAGCCCCAGCATTTT. The encoded protein is CASSPEISRGKPQHF. Drawing the rest from reference TRBV18 and TRBJ1-5, the complete variable domain is NAGVMQNPRHLVRRRGQEARLRCSPMKGHSHVYWYRQLPEEGLKFMVYLQKENIIDESGMPKERFSAEFPKEGPSILRIQQVVRGDSAAYFCASSPEISRGKPQHFGDGTRLSIL.

J is TRBJ1-1 and V is TRBV7-8; D is unresolved. The CDR3 has 17 amino acids. V dropped 5 bases and J dropped 8 bases, with 27 bases sitting between them. CDR1 and CDR2 (germline): SGHVS, FQNEAQ. DNA of the CDR3: TGTGCCAGCAGCCCAAACTTTGTTGGGCGTGACAAACGCGAAGCTTTCTTT. It encodes CASSPNFVGRDKREAFF.

The genes are TRBV25-1 and TRBJ1-2; TRBD1 is a possible D gene (6 bases). In germline, CDR1 is MGHDK, CDR2 SYGVNS. There are 14 residues in the CDR3. Trimming removed 2 bases from V and 5 bases from J, with 12 bases in between. The CDR3 loop reads CASSETRGSYGYTF. CDR3 sequence (DNA): TGTGCCAGCAGTGAAACCAGGGGCTCATATGGCTACACCTTC.

V and J are TRBV19 and TRBJ2-2, with TRBD2 identical over 15 bases. The junction had 9 bases not matched to a gene; V was cut back by 3 bases and J by 7 bases. Germline-derived CDR1 and CDR2 are LNHDA and SQIVND (reference sequence). The CDR3 is 18 amino acids. CDR3 sequence: CASSIILGTSGRNGELFF. DNA of the CDR3: TGTGCCAGTAGTATTATCCTCGGGACTAGCGGGAGGAACGGGGAGCTGTTTTTT.

This clone appeared a few times. The rearrangement uses TRBV6-6 and TRBJ2-7; maybe TRBD2 (6 bases). This CDR3 region has 16 residues. With 0 bases removed from V and 3 bases from J, the gap between germline ends came to 15 bases. Germline V gene lookup returns CDR1 MNHNY and CDR2 SVGAGI (reference sequence). CDR3: CASSYSGGGVSYEQYF. CDR3 sequence (DNA): TGTGCCAGCAGTTACTCGGGTGGCGGGGTGAGCTACGAGCAGTACTTC.

CDR3 DNA sequence: TGTGCCAGCAGTTCCCCCCTCGGCGGAATAGACAATGAGCAGTTCTTC. Protein sequence: CASSSPLGGIDNEQFF. The chain uses TRBV28 and TRBJ2-1; D is undetermined. Trimming took 4 bases from V and 5 from J, leaving 18 bases between them. The CDR3 extends over 16 amino acids. The germline gives CDR1 MDHEN, CDR2 SYDVKM.

The table lists this clone with a count of one. The V gene is TRBV3-1 (or the pseudogene TRBV3-2), the J gene TRBJ2-5; perhaps TRBD2 as D (5 bases). V lost 1 base, J lost 2 bases, and 17 bases lay in between. Germline CDR1 reads LGHDT; CDR2 reads YNNKEL (reference sequence). This CDR3 comprises 17 residues. CDR3 protein: CASSQVSDSRSQETQYF. In DNA form, the CDR3 reads TGTGCCAGCAGCCAAGTTTCGGACTCTCGGTCTCAAGAGACCCAGTACTTC.

The chain carries TRBV7-9 and TRBJ1-1; maybe TRBD1 (6 bases). This CDR3 spans 13 amino acids. Trimming pared 11 bases from V and 3 bases from J, leaving 16 bases between. The V gene's germline CDR1 is SEHNR and CDR2 FQNEAQ (reference sequence). Here the CDR3 DNA reads TGTGCCGTACAGGGATTCGGACACACTGAAGCTTTCTTT. Its protein is CAVQGFGHTEAFF.

This rearrangement joins TRBV9 to TRBJ2-7; D is perhaps TRBD2 (6 bases). Deletions cut 0 bases from V and 5 bases from J, with 15 bases between. In germline, CDR1 is SGDLS, CDR2 YYNGEE. The CDR3 has 15 amino acids. The CDR3 nucleotides are TGTGCCAGCAGCGTAGGCAGGGACGGCGGGGACGAGCAGTACTTC. This codes for CASSVGRDGGDEQYF.

The chain links TRBV5-4 to TRBJ2-1; D possibly corresponds to TRBD2 (6 bases). The CDR3 is 14 amino acids. V lost 4 bases, J lost 2 bases, and 10 bases lay in between. Germline V gene sequence: CDR1 SGHNT, CDR2 YYREEE (reference sequence). CDR3 residues: CASSPGLTYNEQFF. The CDR3 DNA is TGTGCCAGCAGCCCGGGACTCACCTACAATGAGCAGTTCTTC.

This chain uses TRBV27 with TRBJ2-3; 7 bases map to TRBD1. The V gene's germline CDR1 is MNHEY and CDR2 SMNVEV (reference sequence). Losses at the gene ends were 2 bases for V and 0 bases for J; bases not matched to a gene: 5. CDR3 length: 16 residues. The DNA of the CDR3 is TGTGCCAGCAGTTTACTGGGACAGCCTAGCACAGATACGCAGTATTTT. This translates into CASSLLGQPSTDTQYF.

This sequence joins TRBV29-1 and TRBJ2-5; TRBD1 matches at 8 bases. The ends lost 6 bases at V and 4 bases at J; junction bases unmatched: 7. This CDR3 region has 13 residues. The germline gives CDR1 SQVTM, CDR2 ANQGSEA. The CDR3 here is CSVPWTGLETQYF. CDR3 DNA sequence: TGCAGCGTACCTTGGACAGGGTTAGAGACCCAGTACTTC.

This clone has a handful of counts. The chain employs TRBV24-1 and TRBJ2-5; 12 nucleotides align to TRBD2. CDR1 and CDR2 from the germline V gene are KGHDR and SFDVKD. This CDR3 contains 15 residues. V lost 3 bases, J lost 7 bases, and 5 bases stayed unmatched. The CDR3 DNA is TGTGCCACCAGTGATGGACTAGCGGGATGGGCGACCCAGTACTTC. Translating gives CATSDGLAGWATQYF.

The chain has TRBV5-6 and TRBJ2-2; 10 nucleotides agree with TRBD1. V lost 0 bases to trimming and J lost 9 bases; unmatched junction nucleotides: 11. This CDR3 has 17 amino acids. Germline loops: CDR1 SGHDT, CDR2 YYEEEE. This chain's CDR3 is CASSLGSTGGALRELFF. CDR3 nucleotides: TGTGCCAGCAGCTTGGGGTCGACAGGGGGCGCGCTGAGGGAGCTGTTTTTT.

This clone was seen only once. The rearrangement links TRBV6-2 or TRBV6-3 to TRBJ1-1; D might be TRBD1 (5 bases). From germline, CDR1 is MNHEY and CDR2 SVGEGT. There are 16 residues in the CDR3. Trimming removed 2 bases from V and 0 bases from J, with 13 bases in between. Written as DNA, the CDR3 is TGTGCCAGCAGTTACCCCCTTGGGGCGGTGAACACTGAAGCTTTCTTT. This codes for CASSYPLGAVNTEAFF.

This clone has more than one count but fewer than ten. The chain uses TRBV7-9 and TRBJ2-7; TRBD1 aligns across 9 bases. V lost 5 bases and J lost 4; bases outside the gene matches: 12. The CDR3 has 16 residues. The germline V gene has CDR1 SEHNR and CDR2 FQNEAQ (reference sequence). This chain's CDR3 is CASSPGQGEGWYEQYF. CDR3 DNA sequence: TGTGCCAGCAGCCCGGGACAGGGAGAGGGTTGGTACGAGCAGTACTTC.

This clone was detected only once. The J gene is TRBJ1-4, the V gene TRBV28; D perhaps matches TRBD1 (5 bases). Trimming left V 3 bases short and J 4 bases short, with 9 bases between. The CDR3 has 14 residues. Germline CDR1 reads MDHEN; CDR2 reads SYDVKM. For the CDR3, the DNA is TGTGCCAGCAGTTTTGCAGGGAATAATGAAAAACTGTTTTTT. Translated, it gives CASSFAGNNEKLFF. Combining the CDR3 with reference TRBV28 and TRBJ1-4 gives the whole variable domain DVKVTQSSRYLVKRTGEKVFLECVQDMDHENMFWYRQDPGLGLRLIYFSYDVKMKEKGDIPEGYSVSREKKERFSLILESASTNQTSMYLCASSFAGNNEKLFFGSGTQLSVL.

V is TRBV5-1 and J is TRBJ2-3, with a tentative D call TRBD1 (6 bases). V was shortened by 3 bases and J by 5 bases, with 7 bases between the two germline ends. This CDR3 is built from 12 residues. Germline V gives CDR1 SGHRS, CDR2 YFSETQ. The CDR3 nucleotides read TGCGCCAGCAGCTCCAGGGGAGATACGCAGTATTTT. Protein: CASSSRGDTQYF. The whole variable domain, remainder taken from reference TRBV5-1 and TRBJ2-3, is KAGVTQTPRYLIKTRGQQVTLSCSPISGHRSVSWYQQTPGQGLQFLFEYFSETQRNKGNFPGRFSGRQFSNSRSEMNVSTLELGDSALYLCASSSRGDTQYFGPGTRLTVL.

V is TRBV5-1 and J is TRBJ2-3, with 8 bases identical to TRBD1. The CDR3 loop spans 16 amino acids. Germline-derived CDR1 and CDR2 are SGHRS and YFSETQ. Trimming took 0 bases from V and 2 from J; bases not matched to a gene: 5. CDR3 sequence: CASSLEGDRTTDTQYF. The CDR3 region has the DNA TGCGCCAGCAGCTTGGAGGGGGACAGGACCACAGATACGCAGTATTTT.

This rearrangement joins TRBV27 to TRBJ1-6; 9 bases agree with TRBD1. Germline CDR1 is MNHEY and CDR2 is SMNVEV (reference sequence). The V gene end was trimmed by 2 bases and the J gene end by 10 bases; junction bases not matched to a gene: 9. This CDR3 contains 16 residues. The CDR3 loop is CASSLKAGTGRSPLHF. CDR3 in DNA: TGTGCCAGCAGTTTAAAAGCCGGGACAGGGAGGTCACCCCTCCACTTT.

The V and J genes are TRBV30 and TRBJ2-1; a weak D match, TRBD2 (6 bases). Trimming took 3 bases from V and 5 from J, leaving 20 bases between them. Germline assignment: CDR1 GTSNPN and CDR2 SVGIG (reference sequence). This CDR3 comprises 16 residues. For the CDR3, the DNA is TGTGCCTGGAGCTATAGACTAGTTCCACACAACAATGAGCAGTTCTTC. Translating it yields CAWSYRLVPHNNEQFF.

The chain joins TRBV29-1 to TRBJ2-3; the match to TRBD1 covers 10 bases. Germline V gives CDR1 SQVTM, CDR2 ANQGSEA. The V and J ends lost 7 bases and 1 base, in that order; junction bases with no gene match: 8. The CDR3 runs 15 residues. The CDR3 DNA is TGCAGCGCAACTCACGGGACAGGGGGCACAGATACGCAGTATTTT. Translated: CSATHGTGGTDTQYF.

The rearrangement uses TRBV18 and TRBJ2-7, with TRBD2 matching over 12 bases. The CDR3 is 15 residues long. V lost 5 bases to trimming and J lost 4 bases; unmatched junction nucleotides: 6. Germline loops: CDR1 KGHSH, CDR2 LQKENI. The CDR3 coding sequence is TGTGCCAGCTCAAACACGGGGACTAGCGGGTACGAGCAGTACTTC. Translated: CASSNTGTSGYEQYF.